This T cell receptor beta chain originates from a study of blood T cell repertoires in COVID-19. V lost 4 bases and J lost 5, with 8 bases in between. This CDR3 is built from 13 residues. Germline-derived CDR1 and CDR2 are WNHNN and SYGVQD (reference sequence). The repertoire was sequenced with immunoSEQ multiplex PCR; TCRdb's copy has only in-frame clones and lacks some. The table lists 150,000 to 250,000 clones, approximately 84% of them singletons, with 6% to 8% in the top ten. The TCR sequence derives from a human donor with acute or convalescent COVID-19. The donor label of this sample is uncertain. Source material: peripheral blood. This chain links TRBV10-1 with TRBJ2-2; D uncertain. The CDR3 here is CASSGQLTGELFF. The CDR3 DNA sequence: TGCGCCAGCAGTGGGCAGTTGACCGGGGAGCTGTTTTTT.